What follows are 7 T cell receptor beta chains derived from one specimen sequenced in a study of blood T cell repertoires in COVID-19. The protocol was immunoSEQ multiplex PCR, while the TCRdb copy is restricted to in-frame clones and leaves out a portion. The data contain a few hundred thousand clones, almost 90% of them singletons. Sequencing used peripheral blood. These TCRs come from a woman aged 55-69 years with COVID-19, enrolled during active disease.

The chain recombines TRBV6-1 with TRBJ1-2; the match to TRBD1 covers 9 bases. This CDR3 region has 16 residues. Germline CDR1 is MNHNS and CDR2 is SASEGT. V trimming: 4 bases; J trimming: 6 bases; junction bases outside the gene matches: 12. In DNA form, the CDR3 reads TGTGCCAGCAGTGCTATCTCAACAGGGGGCCCAGATGGCTACACCTTC. Its protein is CASSAISTGGPDGYTF.

In nucleotides, the CDR3 is TGTGCCAGCAGCTTAGCAACCGGGGAGCTGTTTTTT. This sequence encodes CASSLATGELFF. The rearrangement uses TRBV11-3 and TRBJ2-2; D is undetermined. Per germline, CDR1 SGHNT and CDR2 YENEEA. Trimming took off 1 base at V and 5 bases at J, with 2 bases between the two ends. This CDR3 has 12 residues.

V usage is TRBV6-2 or TRBV6-3 and J usage is TRBJ1-6, with a possible D match to TRBD1 (6 bases). CDR3 length equals 14 residues. The germline V gene encodes CDR1 MNHEY and CDR2 SVGEGT. V lost 6 bases and J 12 bases, leaving 18 bases between the germline ends. The CDR3 DNA follows: TGTGCCAGCAGCAGATCAGGAGTCAGGGGACCCCTCCACTTT. It translates to CASSRSGVRGPLHF.

V usage is TRBV19 and J usage is TRBJ2-3; D is perhaps TRBD2 (5 bases). CDR3 length: 12 residues. V was pared by 8 bases and J by 6 bases, with 12 bases between. Germline V gene sequence: CDR1 LNHDA, CDR2 SQIVND (reference sequence). The CDR3 coding sequence is TGTGCCAGTGCACCTGGGGAGGATACGCAGTATTTT. It is translated as CASAPGEDTQYF.

The CDR3: CASSQRTETNYGYTF. The CDR3 nucleotides read TGTGCCAGCAGCCAACGGACAGAGACCAACTATGGCTACACCTTC. The chain combines TRBV4-2 with TRBJ1-2, with a weak D call TRBD1 (6 bases). This CDR3 spans 15 amino acids. V lost 2 bases to trimming and J lost 2 bases, with 12 bases between them. In germline, CDR1 is LGHNA, CDR2 YNFKEQ.

The table lists this clone with a count of one. The chain couples TRBV7-9 to TRBJ2-3; D is unclear. Germline V lookup: CDR1 SEHNR, CDR2 FQNEAQ (reference sequence). Trimming stripped 3 bases from V and 4 bases from J, with 5 bases between. The CDR3 runs 12 residues. The CDR3 region has the DNA TGTGCCAGCAGCTTCATTCCAGATACGCAGTATTTT. Translating it yields CASSFIPDTQYF. Variable domain in full (rest from reference TRBV7-9 and TRBJ2-3): DTGVSQNPRHKITKRGQNVTFRCDPISEHNRLYWYRQTLGQGPEFLTYFQNEAQLEKSRLLSDRFSAERPKGSFSTLEIQRTEQGDSAMYLCASSFIPDTQYFGPGTRLTVL.

As to this clone: Other DNA sequences of this sample code for an identical CDR3. The V and J genes are TRBV6-5 and TRBJ1-1; TRBD1 agrees at 7 bases. Trimming removed 6 bases from V and 1 base from J; junction bases left unmatched: 2. CDR3 size: 13 residues. Germline loops: CDR1 MNHEY, CDR2 SVGAGI. This CDR3 is CASSRTGNTEAFF. The CDR3 coding sequence is TGTGCCAGCAGCCGGACAGGGAACACTGAAGCTTTCTTT.